This TCR beta chain comes out of a study of blood T cells in healthy people across ages. Study-level information: Template-switching capture recovered about one barcoded beta molecule per two T cells.

A sample-barcoded 5' primer and a J-beta primer mix were used in a second PCR of about 7 to 12 cycles. TCRdb re-analysed the 5' RACE reads in MiXCR, keeping a single row per CDR3 protein. This sample has some 640,000 distinct CDR3 sequences, with approximately 50% found just once. Trimming pared 7 bases from V and 0 bases from J, leaving 14 bases between. Germline CDR1 is SGHRS and CDR2 is YFSETQ. The CDR3 runs 15 residues. In its sample, this clonotype was seen a few times. Antigen: not known. Those donating, healthy Caucasian individuals from Russia, were aged roughly 6 to 90. Findings and caveats of the study: Relative to aged donors, long-lived donors carried more naive CD4+ cells and displayed higher diversity.

The origin of this receptor is a woman aged 55-75 years in good health. Sequencing input: blood. The chain has TRBV5-1 and TRBJ2-1, with unresolved D. The CDR3 is CASGKGESSYNEQFF. The CDR3 coding sequence is TGCGCCAGCGGCAAGGGCGAGAGCTCCTACAATGAGCAGTTCTTC.